This T cell receptor (beta chain) stems from a study of spatial heterogeneity in lung cancer. Whole-study context: Consistently, beta-chain sequences turned up in larger numbers than alpha-chain sequences did. General study findings and limits: Resection blood, more than follow-up blood, showed ubiquitous expanded tumor TCRs.

The time point is: sample taken at primary tumor resection. No cells were sorted before sequencing. The whole RNA sequenced was extracted from tumor, nontumor lung or frozen PBMC. Donors were 72 untreated early-stage non-small cell lung cancer patients. In the library, each TCR cDNA molecule bore its own unique molecular identifier. One entry per CDR3 protein results from TCRdb running MiXCR on the 5' RACE reads. The sample has almost 75,000 distinct CDR3 sequences; 10% to 15% are singletons. This clonotype was found once. What it binds is unknown. Just one base apart from a much larger clone, this may be a read error. V lost 3 bases, J lost 8 bases, and 7 bases stayed unmatched. CDR3 length equals 15 residues. CDR1 and CDR2 (germline): SEHNR, FQNEAQ (reference sequence).

This clonotype was sampled from a male donor with early-stage non-small cell lung cancer. The chain joins TRBV7-9 to TRBJ2-1, with 10 bases that match TRBD2. The sequencing used PBMCs, collected at surgery. This CDR3 reads CASSLWLAGDDEQFF. The CDR3 DNA reads TGTGCCAGCAGCTTGTGGCTAGCGGGGGACGATGAGCAGTTCTTC.